A selection of T cell receptor beta chains follows, all from one sample in a study of cytomegalovirus exposure and HLA in healthy donors. Assay: immunoSEQ multiplex PCR; the TCRdb copy retains only in-frame clones and omits some. This table has fewer than 140,000 clones, roughly 80% appearing once. Sample: PBMCs. These TCRs come from a man aged 40-50 years in good health and CMV-seronegative. CDR3s include the opening cysteine and the closing phenylalanine or tryptophan. D genes are given only for firm matches. Not all rows give a size; the values are once, few, many and, for expanded clones, a class.

CDR3aa | CDR3nt | d_gene | abundance | v_gene | len | j_gene
CAISESTGINEQFF | TGTGCCATCAGTGAGTCGACAGGGATCAATGAGCAGTTCTTC | TRBD1 | NA | TRBV10-3 | 14 | TRBJ2-1
CASSLGQRETQYF | TGTGCCAGCAGCTTAGGCCAACGGGAGACCCAGTACTTC | NA | NA | TRBV7-6 | 13 | TRBJ2-5
CASSQVIGGAYEQYF | TGTGCCAGCAGCCAAGTTATCGGGGGGGCCTACGAGCAGTACTTC | TRBD2 | NA | TRBV4-2 | 15 | TRBJ2-7
CASSTSLPGSGNSPLHF | TGCGCCAGCAGCACCTCTCTCCCGGGGTCGGGAAATTCACCCCTCCACTTT | NA | NA | TRBV5-1 | 17 | TRBJ1-6
CASSLGLAGVDTQYF | TGTGCCAGCAGCTTAGGACTAGCGGGGGTAGATACGCAGTATTTT | TRBD2 | NA | TRBV5-5 | 15 | TRBJ2-3
CASTDRGNEQFF | TGTGCCAGCACCGACAGGGGGAATGAGCAGTTCTTC | TRBD1 | NA | TRBV6-5 | 12 | TRBJ2-1
CASSGTRPGQYF | TGTGCCAGCAGTGGGACTCGCCCTGGGCAGTACTTC | NA | NA | TRBV6-4 | 12 | TRBJ2-7
CASSARIGDTQYF | TGTGCCAGCAGCGCACGTATCGGGGATACGCAGTATTTT | NA | NA | TRBV11-2 | 13 | TRBJ2-3
CASSSDREWYGYTF | TGTGCCAGCAGCTCCGACAGGGAATGGTATGGCTACACCTTC | TRBD1 | NA | TRBV7-9 | 14 | TRBJ1-2
CASSLGDRGTDTQYF | TGCGCCAGCAGCTTGGGAGACAGGGGCACAGATACGCAGTATTTT | TRBD1 | NA | TRBV5-1 | 15 | TRBJ2-3
CASRSGANTDTQYF | TGCGCCAGCAGATCAGGCGCAAACACAGATACGCAGTATTTT | NA | NA | TRBV5-1 | 14 | TRBJ2-3
CASSFSGQANYGYTF | TGTGCCAGCAGCTTTTCGGGACAGGCTAACTATGGCTACACCTTC | TRBD1 | NA | TRBV4-2 | 15 | TRBJ1-2
CASSLAGDRVDIQYF | TGTGCCAGCAGCTTAGCAGGGGACAGGGTTGACATTCAGTACTTC | TRBD1 | NA | TRBV7-2 | 15 | TRBJ2-4
CASTDLGGEETQYF | TGTGCCAGCACCGACCTGGGGGGGGAAGAGACCCAGTACTTC | TRBD2 | NA | TRBV6-5 | 14 | TRBJ2-5
CASSLSPGQTNEKLFF | TGTGCCAGCAGCTTGTCACCGGGACAGACTAATGAAAAACTGTTTTTT | TRBD1 | NA | TRBV5-6 | 16 | TRBJ1-4
CASRPRDRGYEQYF | TGTGCCAGTAGGCCCCGGGACAGGGGCTACGAGCAGTACTTC | TRBD1 | NA | TRBV19 | 14 | TRBJ2-7
CASSQGPGGANYGYTF | TGTGCCAGCAGTCAGGGGCCAGGGGGCGCGAACTATGGCTACACCTTC | TRBD1 | NA | TRBV2 | 16 | TRBJ1-2
CASSLEETQYF | TGTGCCAGCAGCCTTGAAGAGACCCAGTACTTC | NA | NA | TRBV21-1 | 11 | TRBJ2-5
CASSPVGDSLHSNQPQHF | TGTGCCAGCAGCCCGGTGGGGGACAGCCTCCATAGCAATCAGCCCCAGCATTTT | TRBD1 | NA | TRBV5-4 | 18 | TRBJ1-5
CASSLRVGNSPLHF | TGTGCCAGCAGCCTCAGGGTAGGGAATTCACCCCTCCACTTT | NA | NA | TRBV7-8 | 14 | TRBJ1-6
CASSQDPGGNTEAFF | TGCGCCAGCAGCCAAGATCCGGGGGGGAACACTGAAGCTTTCTTT | NA | NA | TRBV4-1 | 15 | TRBJ1-1
CASSYSNRELGSPQHF | TGTGCCAGCAGTTACTCAAACAGGGAGTTAGGCTCGCCCCAGCATTTT | NA | NA | TRBV6-6 | 16 | TRBJ1-5
CASSLASGIGETQYF | TGCGCCAGCAGCTTGGCTAGCGGGATCGGAGAGACCCAGTACTTC | TRBD2 | NA | TRBV5-1 | 15 | TRBJ2-5
CASSSGGRDYGYTF | TGTGCCAGCAGCTCAGGGGGCCGAGACTATGGCTACACCTTC | TRBD1 | NA | TRBV28 | 14 | TRBJ1-2
CASSVSNTDTQYF | TGTGCCAGCAGCGTGTCTAACACAGATACGCAGTATTTT | NA | NA | TRBV9 | 13 | TRBJ2-3
CASSLGSTGELFF | TGCGCCAGCAGCTTGGGTAGTACCGGGGAGCTGTTTTTT | NA | NA | TRBV5-1 | 13 | TRBJ2-2
CASSRTEGDTQYF | TGTGCCAGCAGTCGGACGGAGGGAGATACGCAGTATTTT | NA | NA | TRBV7-6 | 13 | TRBJ2-3
CSVYLSSRADTQYF | TGCAGCGTCTACCTTAGCAGTCGGGCAGATACGCAGTATTTT | NA | once | TRBV29-1 | 14 | TRBJ2-3